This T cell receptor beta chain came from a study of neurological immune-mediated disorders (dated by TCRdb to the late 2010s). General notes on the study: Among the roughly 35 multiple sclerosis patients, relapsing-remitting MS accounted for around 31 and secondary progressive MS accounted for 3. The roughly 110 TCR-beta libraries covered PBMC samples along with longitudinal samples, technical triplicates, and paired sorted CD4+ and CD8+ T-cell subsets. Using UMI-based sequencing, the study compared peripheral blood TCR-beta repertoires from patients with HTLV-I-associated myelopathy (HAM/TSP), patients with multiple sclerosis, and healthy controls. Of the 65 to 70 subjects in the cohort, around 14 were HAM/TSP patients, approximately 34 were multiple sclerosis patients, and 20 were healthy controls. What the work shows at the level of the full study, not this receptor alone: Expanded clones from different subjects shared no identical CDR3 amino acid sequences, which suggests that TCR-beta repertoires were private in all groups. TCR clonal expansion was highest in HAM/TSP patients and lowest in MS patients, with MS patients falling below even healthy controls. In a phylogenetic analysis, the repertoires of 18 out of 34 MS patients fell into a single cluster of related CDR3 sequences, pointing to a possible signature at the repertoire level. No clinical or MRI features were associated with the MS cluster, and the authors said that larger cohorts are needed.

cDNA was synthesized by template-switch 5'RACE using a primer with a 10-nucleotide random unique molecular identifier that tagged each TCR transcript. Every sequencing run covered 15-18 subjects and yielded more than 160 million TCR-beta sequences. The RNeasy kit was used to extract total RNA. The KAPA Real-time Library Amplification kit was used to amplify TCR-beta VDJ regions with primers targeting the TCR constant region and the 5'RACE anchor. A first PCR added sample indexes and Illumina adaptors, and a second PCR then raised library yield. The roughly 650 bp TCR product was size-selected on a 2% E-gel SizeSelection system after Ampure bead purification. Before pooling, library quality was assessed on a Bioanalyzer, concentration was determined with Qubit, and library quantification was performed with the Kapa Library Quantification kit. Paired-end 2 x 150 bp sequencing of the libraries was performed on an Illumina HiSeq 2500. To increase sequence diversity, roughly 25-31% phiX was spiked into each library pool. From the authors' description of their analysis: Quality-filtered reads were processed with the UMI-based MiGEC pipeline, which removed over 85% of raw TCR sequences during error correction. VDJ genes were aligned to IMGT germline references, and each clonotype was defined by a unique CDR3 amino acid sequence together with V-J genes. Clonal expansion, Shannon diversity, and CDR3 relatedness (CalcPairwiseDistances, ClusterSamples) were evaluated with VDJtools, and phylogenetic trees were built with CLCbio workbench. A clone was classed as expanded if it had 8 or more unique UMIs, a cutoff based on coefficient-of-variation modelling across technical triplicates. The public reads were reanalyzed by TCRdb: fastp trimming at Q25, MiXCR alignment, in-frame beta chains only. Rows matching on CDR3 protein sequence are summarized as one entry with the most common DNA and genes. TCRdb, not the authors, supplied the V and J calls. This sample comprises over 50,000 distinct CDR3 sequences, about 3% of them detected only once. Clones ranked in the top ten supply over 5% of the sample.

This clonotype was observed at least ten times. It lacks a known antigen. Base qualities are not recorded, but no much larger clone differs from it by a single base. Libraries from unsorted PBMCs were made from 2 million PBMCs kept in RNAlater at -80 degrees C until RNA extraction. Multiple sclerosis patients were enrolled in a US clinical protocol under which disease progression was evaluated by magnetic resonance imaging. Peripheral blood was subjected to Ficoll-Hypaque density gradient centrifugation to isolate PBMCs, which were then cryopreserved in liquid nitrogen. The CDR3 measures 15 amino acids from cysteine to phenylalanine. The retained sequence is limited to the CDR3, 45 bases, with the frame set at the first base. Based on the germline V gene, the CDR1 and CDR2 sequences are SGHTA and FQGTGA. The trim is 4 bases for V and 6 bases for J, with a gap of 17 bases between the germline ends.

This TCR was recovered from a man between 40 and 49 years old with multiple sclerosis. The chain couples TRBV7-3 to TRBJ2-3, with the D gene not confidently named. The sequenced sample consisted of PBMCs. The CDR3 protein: CASSSSRTRADTQYF. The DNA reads TGTGCCAGCAGCTCATCGAGGACCCGGGCGGATACGCAGTATTTT.